These 14 T cell receptor beta chains share one sample of origin, sequenced in a study of cytomegalovirus exposure and HLA in healthy donors (dated by TCRdb to the late 2010s). The method behind the library was the immunoSEQ multiplex PCR assay. The multiplex PCR relied on a mix of 60 forward primers for TCR Vbeta segments and 13 reverse primers for TCR Jbeta segments. TCRdb's version of the immuneACCESS table is confined to in-frame rearrangements and falls short of the full clone set. An unresolved V gene accounts for under half of the shortfall where checked; the remainder is of unknown origin. In all, the sample holds under 150,000 clones, and approximately 80% of those were seen once. The top ten hold around 2.3% of the sample. The sample comprised PBMCs. These receptors originate from a young woman in good health and CMV-seronegative.

The chain links TRBV2 to TRBJ2-5, with 8 positions matching TRBD1. J gave up 5 bases and V 5 bases, and 10 bases lay outside the gene matches. CDR3 length equals 15 residues. From germline, CDR1 is SNHLY and CDR2 FYNNEI. The CDR3 region is CASSFTTGEMETQYF. CDR3 coding DNA: TGTGCCAGCAGTTTCACGACAGGGGAAATGGAGACCCAGTACTTC.

The chain employs TRBV10-2 and TRBJ1-2; 7 nucleotides align to TRBD1. Germline V gives CDR1 WSHSY, CDR2 SAAADI. The V segment lost 5 bases and the J segment 5 bases; nucleotides outside the gene matches: 2. The CDR3 consists of 12 residues. The DNA for the CDR3 is TGCGCCAGCAGTCAGGGGGGATATGGCTACACCTTC. This encodes CASSQGGYGYTF.

This clone was detected a few times. The V call is TRBV6-5, the J call TRBJ1-4; possible D gene TRBD1, 5 bases. The CDR3 sequence is 14 residues long. Per germline, CDR1 MNHEY and CDR2 SVGAGI. V was shortened by 2 bases and J by 3 bases, with 7 bases between the two germline ends. The CDR3 DNA reads as TGTGCCAGCAGTTACCTCAGGGCTAATGAAAAACTGTTTTTT. Protein sequence: CASSYLRANEKLFF.

V gene TRBV30 combines with J gene TRBJ1-5, with TRBD1 matching over 10 bases. Per the germline V gene, CDR1 is GTSNPN and CDR2 is SVGIG (reference sequence). The CDR3 totals 15 residues. Germline trimming cut 1 base from V and 8 bases from J; bases unmatched to any gene: 8. The CDR3 spells CAWSGGTGVQEPQHF. The CDR3 DNA sequence: TGTGCCTGGAGTGGTGGGACAGGGGTCCAGGAGCCCCAGCATTTT. The full variable domain, with the rest looked up from reference TRBV30 and TRBJ1-5, is SQTIHQWPATLVQPVGSPLSLECTVEGTSNPNLYWYRQAAGRGLQLLFYSVGIGQISSEVPQNLSASRPQDRQFILSSKKLLLSDSGFYLCAWSGGTGVQEPQHFGDGTRLSIL.

The J gene is TRBJ2-7, the V gene TRBV23-1; TRBD2 is a possible D gene (5 bases). TRBV23-1 falls under the ORF class, with uncertain function. V lost 2 bases and J 4 bases, leaving 18 bases between the germline ends. The CDR3 contains 16 residues. The CDR3 sequence is CASSQRVPPTGYEQYV. In nucleotides, the CDR3 is TGCGCCAGCAGTCAAAGGGTGCCTCCTACGGGGTACGAGCAGTACGTC.

The sample holds a few counts of this clone. The chain couples TRBV27 to TRBJ1-2; D gene ambiguous. Germline loops: CDR1 MNHEY, CDR2 SMNVEV (reference sequence). This CDR3 is built from 14 residues. V was shortened by 8 bases and J by 7 bases, with 20 bases between the two germline ends. The CDR3 spells CASLPMAGWRGYTF. DNA of the CDR3: TGTGCCAGCCTACCAATGGCGGGGTGGCGTGGCTACACCTTC.

The chain recombines TRBV6-1 with TRBJ2-1; no definite D call. Trimming removed 3 bases from V and 3 bases from J, with 6 bases in between. The CDR3 is 13 amino acids. Germline loops: CDR1 MNHNS, CDR2 SASEGT. The CDR3 reads CASSENSYNEQFF. DNA for the CDR3: TGTGCCAGCAGTGAGAACAGCTACAATGAGCAGTTCTTC.

This clone has a handful of counts. The chain couples TRBV11-2 to TRBJ1-4; 7 positions match TRBD1. The germline gives CDR1 SGHAT, CDR2 FQNNGV. The CDR3 spans 13 residues. V dropped 5 bases and J dropped 8; count of bases not matched to a gene: 5. CDR3 coding DNA: TGTGCCAGCAGCGGGCAGGGGGTGGAAAAACTGTTTTTT. Protein: CASSGQGVEKLFF.

This clone was observed a handful of times. The chain combines TRBV6-1 with TRBJ2-3; no firm D call. V was shortened by 2 bases and J by 3 bases, with 6 bases between the two germline ends. The CDR3 is made up of 13 amino acids. Germline V gene sequence: CDR1 MNHNS, CDR2 SASEGT. The DNA for the CDR3 is TGTGCCAGCAGTGAAAGAGGTACAGATACGCAGTATTTT. It encodes CASSERGTDTQYF.

The chain combines TRBV19 with TRBJ2-7, with D perhaps matching TRBD2 (5 bases). Trimming pared 10 bases from V and 0 bases from J, leaving 13 bases between. This CDR3 spans 13 amino acids. The germline gives CDR1 LNHDA, CDR2 SQIVND (reference sequence). The chain's CDR3 is CATRGRSSYEQYF. DNA for the CDR3: TGTGCCACCCGCGGGCGGAGCTCCTACGAGCAGTACTTC.

The CDR3 sequence: CASSWDRGETYEQYF. In DNA form, the CDR3 reads TGTGCCAGCAGCTGGGACAGGGGGGAGACCTACGAGCAGTACTTC. This chain joins TRBV11-2 and TRBJ2-7, with 11 bases that match TRBD1. Looked up from germline, CDR1 is SGHAT and CDR2 is FQNNGV. CDR3 size: 15 residues. Trimming removed 4 bases from V and 2 bases from J; junction bases left unmatched: 4.

This chain's CDR3 is CASIQTGGEAFF. DNA of the CDR3: TGTGCCAGCATACAGACAGGGGGGGAAGCTTTCTTT. The V and J genes are TRBV6-5 and TRBJ1-1; 9 positions agree with TRBD1. The CDR3 loop spans 12 amino acids. V shed 7 bases and J 8 bases; nucleotides not matched to a gene: 5. From germline, CDR1 is MNHEY and CDR2 SVGAGI.

The rearrangement uses TRBV29-1 and TRBJ2-2, with unresolved D. The CDR3 runs to 14 residues. Germline-derived CDR1 and CDR2 are SQVTM and ANQGSEA. Trimming took 2 bases from V and 0 from J, leaving 7 bases between them. The CDR3 DNA follows: TGCAGCGTTGAACACCAGTCGAACACCGGGGAGCTGTTTTTT. This gives the protein CSVEHQSNTGELFF.

The chain employs TRBV5-1 and TRBJ1-1; D not certain. Germline CDR1 SGHRS, CDR2 YFSETQ. Trimming removed 0 bases at V and 3 bases at J, with 9 bases between. The CDR3 runs 14 residues. The CDR3 DNA reads as TGCGCCAGCAGCTTGGCTAATTCGGACACTGAAGCTTTCTTT. Protein: CASSLANSDTEAFF.